These T cell receptor beta chains were read from a single sample in a study of OX40 agonist ivuxolimab in advanced cancers. Clones were sequenced by immunoSEQ multiplex PCR, and TCRdb holds only the in-frame ones, with some missing. The sample shows roughly 60,000 clones, roughly 85% of them seen only once. Sequencing was performed on CD4+ or CD8+ T cells sorted from blood, taken in a trial of the OX40 agonist ivuxolimab. Receptors were obtained from an adult with an advanced solid tumor such as melanoma, head and neck, liver or kidney cancer. The CDR3 runs from the conserved cysteine through the conserved F or W. Fields, in order: D gene, clone size, V gene, J gene, CDR3 protein, CDR3 DNA. D genes are given only for firm matches. Clone size is not always given. Where it is, it says once, few, many or a class for expanded clones.

d_call: TRBD1; clone_size: -; v_call: TRBV9; j_call: TRBJ1-3; cdr3_aa: CASSRRTGTGNTIYF; cdr3_nt: TGTGCCAGCAGCAGACGGACAGGGACTGGAAACACCATATATTTT
d_call: TRBD1; clone_size: few; v_call: TRBV11-2; j_call: TRBJ2-3; cdr3_aa: CASSRTGLDTQYF; cdr3_nt: TGTGCCAGCAGCCGGACAGGTTTAGATACGCAGTATTTT
d_call: -; clone_size: -; v_call: TRBV6-4; j_call: TRBJ1-5; cdr3_aa: CARQSRGWDLSNQPQHF; cdr3_nt: TGTGCCAGACAGTCACGGGGTTGGGACCTTAGCAATCAGCCCCAGCATTTT
d_call: -; clone_size: -; v_call: TRBV7-8; j_call: TRBJ2-2; cdr3_aa: CASSLESVPGELFF; cdr3_nt: TGTGCCAGCAGCTTAGAGTCCGTTCCCGGGGAGCTGTTTTTT
d_call: -; clone_size: -; v_call: TRBV27; j_call: TRBJ2-3; cdr3_aa: CASRLSRASTDTQYF; cdr3_nt: TGTGCCAGCAGATTATCACGTGCTAGCACAGATACGCAGTATTTT
d_call: TRBD1; clone_size: -; v_call: TRBV13; j_call: TRBJ2-2; cdr3_aa: CASSWDRGTGELFF; cdr3_nt: TGTGCCAGCAGCTGGGACAGGGGTACCGGGGAGCTGTTTTTT
d_call: -; clone_size: -; v_call: TRBV4-1; j_call: TRBJ1-4; cdr3_aa: CASSQNEGRWGSVDEKLFF; cdr3_nt: TGCGCCAGCAGCCAAAACGAGGGGCGGTGGGGTTCGGTGGATGAAAAACTGTTTTTT
d_call: TRBD2; clone_size: -; v_call: TRBV4-2; j_call: TRBJ2-1; cdr3_aa: CASRGGLAGPYNEQFF; cdr3_nt: TGTGCCAGCAGAGGGGGACTAGCGGGTCCCTACAATGAGCAGTTCTTC
d_call: -; clone_size: -; v_call: TRBV2; j_call: TRBJ2-2; cdr3_aa: CASSDFTGELFF; cdr3_nt: TGTGCCAGCAGTGACTTCACCGGGGAGCTGTTTTTT
d_call: TRBD2; clone_size: -; v_call: TRBV23-1; j_call: TRBJ2-7; cdr3_aa: CACGLAGASSYEQYF; cdr3_nt: TGCGCCTGCGGACTAGCGGGAGCGAGCTCCTACGAGCAGTACTTC
d_call: -; clone_size: once; v_call: TRBV6-1; j_call: TRBJ1-2; cdr3_aa: CASQVGANYGYTF; cdr3_nt: TGTGCCAGCCAAGTGGGGGCTAACTATGGCTACACCTTC
d_call: -; clone_size: once; v_call: TRBV18; j_call: TRBJ2-5; cdr3_aa: CASSPGTQETQYF; cdr3_nt: TGTGCCAGCTCACCAGGGACCCAAGAGACCCAGTACTTC
d_call: -; clone_size: -; v_call: TRBV27; j_call: TRBJ2-2; cdr3_aa: CASSSLQGLTGELFF; cdr3_nt: TGTGCCAGCAGCTCCCTCCAGGGGCTGACCGGGGAGCTGTTTTTT
d_call: -; clone_size: -; v_call: TRBV4-2; j_call: TRBJ1-1; cdr3_aa: CASSQESGEAFF; cdr3_nt: TGTGCCAGCAGCCAAGAGTCGGGTGAAGCTTTCTTT
d_call: TRBD1; clone_size: -; v_call: TRBV18; j_call: TRBJ1-3; cdr3_aa: CASSPTGDGNTIYF; cdr3_nt: TGTGCCAGCTCACCAACAGGGGATGGAAACACCATATATTTT
d_call: -; clone_size: -; v_call: TRBV25-1; j_call: TRBJ2-7; cdr3_aa: CASSSYGDTYEQYF; cdr3_nt: TGTGCCAGCAGCAGTTACGGAGACACCTACGAGCAGTACTTC
d_call: -; clone_size: -; v_call: TRBV29-1; j_call: TRBJ2-3; cdr3_aa: CSVVGAEDTQYF; cdr3_nt: TGCAGCGTTGTGGGGGCTGAAGATACGCAGTATTTT
d_call: TRBD2; clone_size: -; v_call: TRBV7-9; j_call: TRBJ2-3; cdr3_aa: CASSRLAGGGTDTQYF; cdr3_nt: TGTGCCAGCAGCCGACTAGCGGGAGGAGGCACAGATACGCAGTATTTT
d_call: -; clone_size: -; v_call: TRBV19; j_call: TRBJ1-2; cdr3_aa: CASSTATVSYGYTF; cdr3_nt: TGTGCCAGTAGTACTGCCACGGTCTCATATGGCTACACCTTC
d_call: -; clone_size: -; v_call: TRBV5-6; j_call: TRBJ2-3; cdr3_aa: CASSLRGGGNTDTQYF; cdr3_nt: TGTGCCAGCAGCTTGCGAGGCGGGGGCAACACAGATACGCAGTATTTT
d_call: -; clone_size: -; v_call: TRBV30; j_call: TRBJ2-3; cdr3_aa: CAWSPGGGGGYTQYF; cdr3_nt: TGTGCCTGGAGCCCTGGGGGGGGAGGGGGATATACGCAGTATTTT
d_call: TRBD1; clone_size: -; v_call: TRBV28; j_call: TRBJ2-3; cdr3_aa: CASRRTGGTDTQYF; cdr3_nt: TGTGCCAGCAGGCGGACAGGTGGTACAGATACGCAGTATTTT
d_call: -; clone_size: -; v_call: TRBV11-3; j_call: TRBJ2-2; cdr3_aa: CASSLAETNTGELFF; cdr3_nt: TGTGCCAGCAGCTTAGCGGAGACCAACACCGGGGAGCTGTTTTTT
d_call: TRBD1; clone_size: -; v_call: TRBV19; j_call: TRBJ2-2; cdr3_aa: CATPAGGGSWSGELFF; cdr3_nt: TGTGCCACTCCCGCAGGGGGCGGCTCTTGGTCCGGGGAGCTGTTTTTT
d_call: TRBD1; clone_size: -; v_call: TRBV2; j_call: TRBJ1-1; cdr3_aa: CAIDARPGQGFSEAFF; cdr3_nt: TGTGCCATCGACGCCCGACCGGGACAGGGGTTCTCTGAAGCTTTCTTT
d_call: -; clone_size: -; v_call: TRBV6-1; j_call: TRBJ1-5; cdr3_aa: CASSGSGQSANQPQHF; cdr3_nt: TGTGCCAGCAGTGGGAGCGGACAGTCCGCCAATCAGCCCCAGCATTTT
d_call: -; clone_size: -; v_call: TRBV11-1; j_call: TRBJ1-5; cdr3_aa: CASSLGYGHQPQHF; cdr3_nt: TGTGCCAGCAGCCTAGGGTATGGCCATCAGCCCCAGCATTTT
d_call: TRBD2; clone_size: -; v_call: TRBV14; j_call: TRBJ2-7; cdr3_aa: CASSQSAGGEQYF; cdr3_nt: TGTGCCAGCAGCCAATCCGCGGGAGGTGAGCAGTACTTC
d_call: TRBD1; clone_size: -; v_call: TRBV5-1; j_call: TRBJ1-2; cdr3_aa: CASSLAGTGGDRGYTF; cdr3_nt: TGCGCCAGCAGCTTGGCAGGGACAGGGGGCGATCGTGGCTACACCTTC
d_call: -; clone_size: -; v_call: TRBV19; j_call: TRBJ1-5; cdr3_aa: CASSGTGNQPQHF; cdr3_nt: TGTGCCAGCAGTGGTACGGGCAATCAGCCCCAGCATTTT
d_call: -; clone_size: -; v_call: TRBV19; j_call: TRBJ1-2; cdr3_aa: CASSPRPWGGVGGYTF; cdr3_nt: TGTGCCAGTAGTCCGCGCCCCTGGGGAGGGGTCGGTGGCTACACCTTC
d_call: TRBD1; clone_size: -; v_call: TRBV18; j_call: TRBJ1-5; cdr3_aa: CASSLGTGNNNQPQHF; cdr3_nt: TGTGCCAGCTCACTAGGGACAGGGAATAACAATCAGCCCCAGCATTTT
d_call: TRBD1; clone_size: -; v_call: TRBV5-1; j_call: TRBJ2-1; cdr3_aa: CASSLYPDRESYNEQFF; cdr3_nt: TGCGCCAGCAGCTTGTACCCAGACAGGGAATCCTACAATGAGCAGTTCTTC
d_call: -; clone_size: -; v_call: TRBV7-6; j_call: TRBJ2-1; cdr3_aa: CASSPYGVNEQFF; cdr3_nt: TGTGCCAGCAGCCCCTACGGGGTCAATGAGCAGTTCTTC
d_call: TRBD1; clone_size: -; v_call: TRBV5-5; j_call: TRBJ1-2; cdr3_aa: CASSLGPDRGMGGYTF; cdr3_nt: TGTGCCAGCAGCTTGGGCCCGGACAGGGGTATGGGTGGCTACACCTTC
d_call: -; clone_size: -; v_call: TRBV14; j_call: TRBJ1-3; cdr3_aa: CASSQDENSNTIYF; cdr3_nt: TGTGCCAGCAGCCAAGATGAGAACAGCAACACCATATATTTT
d_call: -; clone_size: few; v_call: TRBV7-7; j_call: TRBJ2-1; cdr3_aa: CASSLDGGTNEQFF; cdr3_nt: TGTGCTAGCAGCTTAGATGGGGGGACGAATGAGCAGTTCTTC
d_call: -; clone_size: -; v_call: TRBV28; j_call: TRBJ1-5; cdr3_aa: CASSLLPPDQPQHF; cdr3_nt: TGTGCCAGCAGTTTATTACCTCCGGATCAGCCCCAGCATTTT
d_call: TRBD1; clone_size: -; v_call: TRBV11-2; j_call: TRBJ2-1; cdr3_aa: CASSLVGQGRSNEQFF; cdr3_nt: TGTGCCAGCAGCTTAGTAGGACAGGGAAGGAGCAATGAGCAGTTCTTC
d_call: -; clone_size: -; v_call: TRBV30; j_call: TRBJ1-2; cdr3_aa: CAWRWGGEGYTF; cdr3_nt: TGTGCCTGGAGGTGGGGGGGAGAGGGCTACACCTTC
d_call: -; clone_size: -; v_call: TRBV6-5; j_call: TRBJ2-2; cdr3_aa: CASSQTTVGELFF; cdr3_nt: TGTGCCAGCAGTCAGACCACTGTGGGGGAGCTGTTTTTT
d_call: TRBD1; clone_size: -; v_call: TRBV5-1; j_call: TRBJ2-3; cdr3_aa: CASSLGTGDPNTQYF; cdr3_nt: TGCGCCAGCAGCTTGGGGACAGGGGATCCTAATACGCAGTATTTT
d_call: -; clone_size: -; v_call: TRBV7-9; j_call: TRBJ1-3; cdr3_aa: CASSKESRRRAGNTIYF; cdr3_nt: TGTGCCAGCAGCAAAGAAAGCAGACGTAGAGCTGGAAACACCATATATTTT
d_call: -; clone_size: -; v_call: TRBV2; j_call: TRBJ2-6; cdr3_aa: CASSAGPQRGANVLTF; cdr3_nt: TGTGCCAGCAGTGCCGGGCCCCAGAGGGGGGCCAACGTCCTGACTTTC
d_call: -; clone_size: -; v_call: TRBV14; j_call: TRBJ2-5; cdr3_aa: CASSQFRGYQETQYF; cdr3_nt: TGTGCCAGCAGCCAATTTAGGGGGTACCAAGAGACCCAGTACTTC
d_call: -; clone_size: -; v_call: TRBV11-2; j_call: TRBJ1-2; cdr3_aa: CASSSSFYGYGYTF; cdr3_nt: TGTGCCAGCAGCTCTTCCTTCTACGGCTATGGCTACACCTTC
d_call: -; clone_size: -; v_call: TRBV4-1; j_call: TRBJ2-3; cdr3_aa: CASSQGDTQYF; cdr3_nt: TGCGCCAGCAGCCAAGGAGATACGCAGTATTTT
d_call: -; clone_size: -; v_call: TRBV6-5; j_call: TRBJ1-1; cdr3_aa: CASSSRDTEAFF; cdr3_nt: TGTGCCAGCAGCTCAAGAGACACTGAAGCTTTCTTT
d_call: -; clone_size: -; v_call: TRBV2; j_call: TRBJ2-5; cdr3_aa: CASSESRDSPGTQYF; cdr3_nt: TGTGCCAGCAGTGAATCGCGCGACTCGCCGGGGACCCAGTACTTC
d_call: -; clone_size: -; v_call: TRBV7-6; j_call: TRBJ2-5; cdr3_aa: CASSLGSGQETQYF; cdr3_nt: TGTGCCAGCAGCTTAGGGTCGGGACAAGAGACCCAGTACTTC
d_call: -; clone_size: -; v_call: TRBV5-1; j_call: TRBJ2-5; cdr3_aa: CASSSRITRAGGETQYF; cdr3_nt: TGCGCCAGCAGCTCGAGAATCACGCGGGCCGGTGGGGAGACCCAGTACTTC
d_call: -; clone_size: -; v_call: TRBV5-6; j_call: TRBJ1-3; cdr3_aa: CASSLPPGSGNTIYF; cdr3_nt: TGTGCCAGCAGCTTGCCTCCGGGCTCTGGAAACACCATATATTTT